This T cell receptor (beta chain) was profiled in a study of T cells after yellow fever vaccination. The study, taken as a whole, reports: The booster response re-showed most primary clones: 96% CD4, around 87% CD8. Abundant bulk-population clonotypes could contaminate the FACS-sorted repertoires. A faster peak, day 5 versus 15, was reached by the weaker secondary response.

CDR1 is SNHLY, CDR2 FYNNEI, per germline. With 6 bases removed from V and 7 bases from J, the gap between germline ends came to 9 bases. The CDR3 consists of 11 residues. About this clonotype: What it binds is not known.

They built TCR cDNA with 5'RACE template switching, a step that put in a universal primer site and UMIs. TCRdb analysed the 5' RACE reads with MiXCR anew, one entry per CDR3 protein. The sample lists about 300,000 distinct CDR3 sequences; 6.8% were seen once. The starting material was PBMCs, obtained around 45 days after the first yellow fever vaccination. The clonotype comes from a man younger than 35 who received the YFV17D yellow fever vaccine. The gene calls are TRBV2 and TRBJ1-1; D may be TRBD1 (5 bases). The CDR3 DNA is TGTGCCAGCAGGGCAGGGCTTGAAGCTTTCTTT. As protein: CASRAGLEAFF.